This TCR beta chain was sequenced for a study of OX40 agonist ivuxolimab in advanced cancers. Study-level information: The treatment was a fully human IgG2 OX40 agonist, ivuxolimab.

Findings and caveats of the study: Some patients who did not respond also had low normalized T-cell clonal expansion.

Germline lookup yields CDR1 PRHDT and CDR2 FYEKMQ (reference sequence). The CDR3 sequence is 13 residues long. Generated by immunoSEQ multiplex PCR, the TCRdb table keeps only in-frame clones and is missing some. The sample contains around 99,000 clones, 75% to 95% of which appear only once. With respect to this clone: Its antigen is unknown.

The TCR was taken from an adult with an advanced solid tumor such as melanoma, head and neck, liver or kidney cancer. The sample was CD4+ or CD8+ T cells sorted from blood, taken in a trial of the OX40 agonist ivuxolimab. V is TRBV13 and J is TRBJ2-5, with D perhaps TRBD1 (7 bases). The better agreement between TRBJ2-7 and the DNA end casts doubt on the J call. CDR3 nucleotide sequence: TGTGCCAGCAGCTTAGGCAGGGGGGCCGAGCAGTACTTC. Translation gives CASSLGRGAEQYF.